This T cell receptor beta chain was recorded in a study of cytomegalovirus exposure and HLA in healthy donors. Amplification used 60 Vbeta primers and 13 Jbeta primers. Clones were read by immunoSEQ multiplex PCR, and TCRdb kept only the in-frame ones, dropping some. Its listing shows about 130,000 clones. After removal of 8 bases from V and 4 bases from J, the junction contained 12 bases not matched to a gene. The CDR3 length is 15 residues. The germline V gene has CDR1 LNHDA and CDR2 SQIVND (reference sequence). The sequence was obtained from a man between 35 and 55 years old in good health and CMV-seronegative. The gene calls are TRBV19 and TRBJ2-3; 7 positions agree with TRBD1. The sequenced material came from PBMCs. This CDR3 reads CASSPMKGASDTQYF. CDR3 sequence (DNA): TGTGCCAGTTCCCCTATGAAGGGGGCGTCAGATACGCAGTATTTT. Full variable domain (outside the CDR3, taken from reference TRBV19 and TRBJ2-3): DGGITQSPKYLFRKEGQNVTLSCEQNLNHDAMYWYRQDPGQGLRLIYYSQIVNDFQKGDIAEGYSVSREKKESFPLTVTSAQKNPTAFYLCASSPMKGASDTQYFGPGTRLTVL.